Listed below are T cell receptor beta chains from one sample, sequenced in a study of cytomegalovirus exposure and HLA in healthy donors. Only in-frame clones appear in the TCRdb table, and some are missing; sequencing was by immunoSEQ multiplex PCR. This sample has 150,000 to 200,000 clones, with roughly 85% found just once. Sequenced input: PBMCs. The receptors were sampled from a man aged 18 to 30 in good health and CMV-seropositive. CDR3s include the opening cysteine and the closing phenylalanine or tryptophan. Each record gives: V gene, clone size, J gene, D gene, CDR3 DNA, CDR3 protein. D genes are given only for firm matches. Clone size is shown for a subset of rows, as once, few, many or a class of expanded clone.

v_call: TRBV2; clone_size: -; j_call: TRBJ2-7; d_call: -; cdr3_nt: TGTGCCAGCAGTAAAGACAGGTCCTCCTACGAGCAGTACTTC; cdr3_aa: CASSKDRSSYEQYF
v_call: TRBV9; clone_size: once; j_call: TRBJ2-5; d_call: TRBD2; cdr3_nt: TGTGCCAGCAGCGAGACTAGCGGGAAGGAGACCCAGTACTTC; cdr3_aa: CASSETSGKETQYF
v_call: TRBV6-5; clone_size: -; j_call: TRBJ1-2; d_call: -; cdr3_nt: TGTGCCAGCAGGCCCGACCCGGGGGGCTACACCTTC; cdr3_aa: CASRPDPGGYTF
v_call: TRBV6-5; clone_size: few; j_call: TRBJ2-1; d_call: TRBD2; cdr3_nt: TGTGCCAGCAGTTTCAGCGGGAGGGCCGACTTGAATGAGCAGTTCTTC; cdr3_aa: CASSFSGRADLNEQFF
v_call: TRBV11-2; clone_size: -; j_call: TRBJ2-2; d_call: -; cdr3_nt: TGTGCCAGCAGCTTAGGCCGAGTGAACACCGGGGAGCTGTTTTTT; cdr3_aa: CASSLGRVNTGELFF
v_call: TRBV6-6; clone_size: -; j_call: TRBJ1-1; d_call: -; cdr3_nt: TGTGCCAGCAGTCGACAGGAGAACACTGAAGCTTTCTTT; cdr3_aa: CASSRQENTEAFF
v_call: TRBV4-3; clone_size: -; j_call: TRBJ2-7; d_call: TRBD2; cdr3_nt: TGCGCCAGCAGCCAAGAGGTCGCTAGCGGGGCCTACGAGCAGTACTTC; cdr3_aa: CASSQEVASGAYEQYF
v_call: TRBV4-1; clone_size: -; j_call: TRBJ2-2; d_call: -; cdr3_nt: TGCGCCAGCAGCCAATTCGCAGGGTTGGTCACCGGGGAGCTGTTTTTT; cdr3_aa: CASSQFAGLVTGELFF
v_call: TRBV19; clone_size: -; j_call: TRBJ1-3; d_call: -; cdr3_nt: TGTGCCAGTAGTATTTCAGGGCCCAGCGGAAACACCATATATTTT; cdr3_aa: CASSISGPSGNTIYF
v_call: TRBV7-9; clone_size: -; j_call: TRBJ2-1; d_call: -; cdr3_nt: TGTGCCAGCAGCTTGGGGGGTGGCTTGGGCTCCTACAATGAGCAGTTCTTC; cdr3_aa: CASSLGGGLGSYNEQFF
v_call: TRBV19; clone_size: once; j_call: TRBJ2-3; d_call: TRBD1; cdr3_nt: TGTGCCAGTACTCCGCGGGGACAGGGCCTCACAGATACGCAGTATTTT; cdr3_aa: CASTPRGQGLTDTQYF
v_call: TRBV10-2; clone_size: -; j_call: TRBJ2-3; d_call: -; cdr3_nt: TGCGCCAGCAGCCCTAGCTCCCCCACAGATACGCAGTATTTT; cdr3_aa: CASSPSSPTDTQYF
v_call: TRBV11-2; clone_size: once; j_call: TRBJ2-1; d_call: TRBD1; cdr3_nt: TGTGCCAGCAGCCTAGACAGGGGGCACAATGAGCAGTTCTTC; cdr3_aa: CASSLDRGHNEQFF
v_call: TRBV5-6; clone_size: -; j_call: TRBJ2-7; d_call: TRBD1; cdr3_nt: TGTGCCAGCAGCCCCGACAGGGGAAAGTCCTACGAGCAGTACTTC; cdr3_aa: CASSPDRGKSYEQYF
v_call: TRBV4-1; clone_size: few; j_call: TRBJ1-2; d_call: TRBD1; cdr3_nt: TGCGCCAGCAGCCAGGACAGGGGAGGAGGCTACACCTTC; cdr3_aa: CASSQDRGGGYTF
v_call: TRBV10-3; clone_size: -; j_call: TRBJ1-1; d_call: -; cdr3_nt: TGTGCCATCAAGGGAGTAGAGCACACTGAAGCTTTCTTT; cdr3_aa: CAIKGVEHTEAFF
v_call: TRBV7-2; clone_size: -; j_call: TRBJ2-1; d_call: -; cdr3_nt: TGTGCCAGCAGCTTCGCGGGTCAATCCTACAATGAGCAGTTCTTC; cdr3_aa: CASSFAGQSYNEQFF
v_call: TRBV29-1; clone_size: -; j_call: TRBJ1-2; d_call: -; cdr3_nt: TGCAGCGCCCGAACTGACTATGGCTACACCTTC; cdr3_aa: CSARTDYGYTF
v_call: TRBV7-2; clone_size: -; j_call: TRBJ1-2; d_call: -; cdr3_nt: TGTGCCAGCAGCTTAGTAAACATACTAAACTATGGCTACACCTTC; cdr3_aa: CASSLVNILNYGYTF
v_call: TRBV15; clone_size: -; j_call: TRBJ1-1; d_call: -; cdr3_nt: TGTGCCACCAGCGGTCTCTATTCAACTGAAGCTTTCTTT; cdr3_aa: CATSGLYSTEAFF
v_call: TRBV7-2; clone_size: -; j_call: TRBJ2-7; d_call: -; cdr3_nt: TGTGCCAGCAGCTTAGTCGGGGGCTACGAGCAGTACTTC; cdr3_aa: CASSLVGGYEQYF
v_call: TRBV5-1; clone_size: -; j_call: TRBJ2-7; d_call: TRBD2; cdr3_nt: TGCGCCAGCAGCTTGGTCCAGGGACTAGCGGGATCATACGAGCAGTACTTC; cdr3_aa: CASSLVQGLAGSYEQYF
v_call: TRBV7-9; clone_size: -; j_call: TRBJ2-1; d_call: TRBD2; cdr3_nt: TGTGCCAGCAGCCTCTACGAGACTAGCGGGACAGGCTCCTACAATGAGCAGTTCTTC; cdr3_aa: CASSLYETSGTGSYNEQFF
v_call: TRBV7-2; clone_size: -; j_call: TRBJ1-2; d_call: TRBD1; cdr3_nt: TGTGCCAGCAGCCCACAGACAGGGGACTATGGCTACACCTTC; cdr3_aa: CASSPQTGDYGYTF
v_call: TRBV6-5; clone_size: few; j_call: TRBJ1-4; d_call: TRBD1; cdr3_nt: TGTGCCAGCAGGGGACGGGACAGAGGCGAAAAACTGTTTTTT; cdr3_aa: CASRGRDRGEKLFF
v_call: TRBV19; clone_size: -; j_call: TRBJ2-2; d_call: -; cdr3_nt: TGTGCCAGTAGTGGGGCCTGGAACACCGGGGAGCTGTTTTTT; cdr3_aa: CASSGAWNTGELFF
v_call: TRBV6-5; clone_size: -; j_call: TRBJ1-5; d_call: TRBD1; cdr3_nt: TGTGCCAGCACCCCGCAGGGGGCGGTTCAGCCCCAGCATTTT; cdr3_aa: CASTPQGAVQPQHF
v_call: TRBV5-4; clone_size: -; j_call: TRBJ1-2; d_call: TRBD1; cdr3_nt: TGTGCCAGCAGCTCGTTGGACAGGGCCAGTGGCTACACCTTC; cdr3_aa: CASSSLDRASGYTF
v_call: TRBV5-1; clone_size: few; j_call: TRBJ2-7; d_call: TRBD1; cdr3_nt: TGCGCCAGCAGCTTGGGAGGTTTTGGACAGGGGCCGTACGAGCAGTACTTC; cdr3_aa: CASSLGGFGQGPYEQYF
v_call: TRBV5-1; clone_size: -; j_call: TRBJ2-5; d_call: TRBD1; cdr3_nt: TGCGCCAGCAGCTTGGCGGGACAGGGAGAGACCCAGTACTTC; cdr3_aa: CASSLAGQGETQYF
v_call: TRBV5-1; clone_size: -; j_call: TRBJ2-1; d_call: -; cdr3_nt: TGCGCCAGCAGCACCTCCGGGACGGGAGTTTACAATGAGCAGTTCTTC; cdr3_aa: CASSTSGTGVYNEQFF
v_call: TRBV4-1; clone_size: once; j_call: TRBJ2-1; d_call: TRBD2; cdr3_nt: TGCGCCAGCAGCCAAGAGGGACTAGCAAGCCTGATTTACAATGAGCAGTTCTTC; cdr3_aa: CASSQEGLASLIYNEQFF
v_call: TRBV19; clone_size: -; j_call: TRBJ2-7; d_call: TRBD2; cdr3_nt: TGTGCCAGTAGCCCTAGCGGTTCCTACGAGCAGTACTTC; cdr3_aa: CASSPSGSYEQYF
v_call: TRBV5-1; clone_size: -; j_call: TRBJ2-5; d_call: -; cdr3_nt: TGCGCCAGCAGCCCCACAGGGACCCCAGGGACCCAGTACTTC; cdr3_aa: CASSPTGTPGTQYF
v_call: TRBV6-5; clone_size: -; j_call: TRBJ2-3; d_call: -; cdr3_nt: TGTGCCAGCAGTGCCACCAGCGACCTCACAGATACGCAGTATTTT; cdr3_aa: CASSATSDLTDTQYF
v_call: TRBV6-5; clone_size: -; j_call: TRBJ1-3; d_call: -; cdr3_nt: TGTGCCACCTTTGGGGGGGGACGCTCTGGAAACACCATATATTTT; cdr3_aa: CATFGGGRSGNTIYF
v_call: TRBV5-8; clone_size: -; j_call: TRBJ1-2; d_call: TRBD1; cdr3_nt: TGTGCCAGCAGCCCGGACAGGCGGGGCTACACCTTC; cdr3_aa: CASSPDRRGYTF
v_call: TRBV19; clone_size: -; j_call: TRBJ2-7; d_call: -; cdr3_nt: TGTGCCAGTAGTGGCGGCAGTTCCTACGAGCAGTACTTC; cdr3_aa: CASSGGSSYEQYF
v_call: TRBV11-2; clone_size: -; j_call: TRBJ2-7; d_call: TRBD1; cdr3_nt: TGTGCCAGCAGCTTATGGGGCGGACAGGCCGAGCAGTACTTC; cdr3_aa: CASSLWGGQAEQYF
v_call: TRBV10-3; clone_size: -; j_call: TRBJ2-1; d_call: -; cdr3_nt: TGTGCCACTCAGGACTCCCCCGATGAGCAGTTCTTC; cdr3_aa: CATQDSPDEQFF
v_call: TRBV27; clone_size: -; j_call: TRBJ1-1; d_call: TRBD1; cdr3_nt: TGTGCCAGCAGTTTATCTGGACAGGGTGGGCCTGAAGCTTTCTTT; cdr3_aa: CASSLSGQGGPEAFF
v_call: TRBV18; clone_size: few; j_call: TRBJ1-1; d_call: -; cdr3_nt: TGTGCCAGCTCACCACCAGGGAGGAACACTGAAGCTTTCTTT; cdr3_aa: CASSPPGRNTEAFF
v_call: TRBV6-1; clone_size: -; j_call: TRBJ1-2; d_call: -; cdr3_nt: TGTGCCAGCAGTGAATATTCGCCAGGGGTTAATGGCTACACCTTC; cdr3_aa: CASSEYSPGVNGYTF
v_call: TRBV9; clone_size: -; j_call: TRBJ2-7; d_call: -; cdr3_nt: TGTGCCAGCAGCAGGGACACTACCACTTACGAGCAGTACTTC; cdr3_aa: CASSRDTTTYEQYF
v_call: TRBV19; clone_size: -; j_call: TRBJ1-2; d_call: TRBD1; cdr3_nt: TGTGCCAGTAGTGCCGGGACAGGGGGCGACCTAGATGGCTACACCTTC; cdr3_aa: CASSAGTGGDLDGYTF
v_call: TRBV7-8; clone_size: -; j_call: TRBJ2-1; d_call: -; cdr3_nt: TGTGCCAGCAGCTTAGACCTTAGGAGGATCTCCTACAATGAGCAGTTCTTC; cdr3_aa: CASSLDLRRISYNEQFF
v_call: TRBV11-2; clone_size: -; j_call: TRBJ1-1; d_call: TRBD1; cdr3_nt: TGTGCCAGCAGCGACAGGGTGAGAAGCACTGAAGCTTTCTTT; cdr3_aa: CASSDRVRSTEAFF
v_call: TRBV4-3; clone_size: -; j_call: TRBJ2-7; d_call: TRBD1; cdr3_nt: TGCGCCAGCAGCCAATCCCCTACCGGGACAGGGGGCGACGAGCAGTACTTC; cdr3_aa: CASSQSPTGTGGDEQYF
v_call: TRBV28; clone_size: -; j_call: TRBJ2-1; d_call: -; cdr3_nt: TGTGCCAGCAGTTTATTTAAAAATGAGCAGTTCTTC; cdr3_aa: CASSLFKNEQFF
v_call: TRBV2; clone_size: -; j_call: TRBJ1-1; d_call: -; cdr3_nt: TGTGCCAGCAGTGACGTGGAGACGGACACTGAAGCTTTCTTT; cdr3_aa: CASSDVETDTEAFF
v_call: TRBV11-3; clone_size: -; j_call: TRBJ2-3; d_call: -; cdr3_nt: TGTGCCAGCAGGGATACAGGGTCCACAGATACGCAGTATTTT; cdr3_aa: CASRDTGSTDTQYF
v_call: TRBV9; clone_size: -; j_call: TRBJ1-1; d_call: -; cdr3_nt: TGTGCCAGCACCCCGAGGGCGATCATGAACACTGAAGCTTTCTTT; cdr3_aa: CASTPRAIMNTEAFF
v_call: TRBV9; clone_size: -; j_call: TRBJ2-7; d_call: -; cdr3_nt: TGTGCCAGCAGCCTAGACGGGGGGCGCGAGCAGTACTTC; cdr3_aa: CASSLDGGREQYF
v_call: TRBV4-1; clone_size: -; j_call: TRBJ1-2; d_call: -; cdr3_nt: TGCGCCAGCAGCCAAGATTTAAACAGGGACGGCTACACCTTC; cdr3_aa: CASSQDLNRDGYTF
v_call: TRBV19; clone_size: few; j_call: TRBJ1-2; d_call: -; cdr3_nt: TGTGCCAGTAGTATAGTTTCCGCGGGGATTTATGGCTACACCTTC; cdr3_aa: CASSIVSAGIYGYTF